This T cell receptor (beta chain) appears in the sequencing data of a study of blood T cell repertoires in COVID-19. The overall study: T cells, B-cell-depleted T cells, or PBMCs supplied cDNA or gDNA.

This CDR3 has 15 amino acids. Looked up from germline, CDR1 is ENHRY and CDR2 is SYGVKD. Trimming took 0 bases from V and 8 from J, leaving 11 bases between them. This clone was seen only a few times. Repertoires were generated with immunoSEQ multiplex PCR, while TCRdb's copy carries only in-frame clones and drops some. The data show 200,000 to 250,000 clones, 82% seen once. Sequenced sample: peripheral blood. This sequence was found in a woman at least 80 years old with acute or convalescent COVID-19. V gene TRBV10-3 combines with J gene TRBJ1-6, with D possibly being TRBD1 (5 bases). CDR3 sequence reads: CAISESGRQDSPLHF. CDR3 coding DNA: TGTGCCATCAGTGAGTCGGGGCGGCAAGATTCACCCCTCCACTTT.